This T cell receptor (beta chain) stems from a study of T cells after posttransplantation cyclophosphamide. The protocol was immunoSEQ multiplex PCR, while the TCRdb copy is restricted to in-frame clones and leaves out a portion. The table records some 20,000 clones, roughly 70% of them present only once. Per the germline V gene, CDR1 is SGHTA and CDR2 is FQGTGA. The V gene lost 4 bases and the J gene lost 7 bases, with 10 bases spanning the gap. The length of the CDR3 is 12 residues. Study results and caveats: Later blood repertoires were often dominated by clones from the donor CD8+ memory compartment.

A marrow graft followed busulfan-fludarabine conditioning, with cyclophosphamide on days +3 and +4. Points on this clone: Its antigen is unidentified.

The sequences come from PBMCs, collected after an allogeneic stem cell transplant with post-transplant cyclophosphamide. The chain couples TRBV7-3 to TRBJ1-1, with D hard to call. The clonotype comes from a male patient younger than 45 who received an allogeneic stem cell transplant from a related donor, was CMV-positive, and had acute GVHD only. Some T cells may possibly be graft donor cells. The CDR3 sequence is CASSYGMGEAFF. CDR3 coding DNA: TGTGCCAGCAGCTACGGGATGGGTGAAGCTTTCTTT.